The sample holds a few counts of the clone carrying this T cell receptor (beta chain). The antigen is undetermined. Trimming stripped 0 bases from V and 7 bases from J, with 4 bases between. The length of the CDR3 is 11 residues. Germline CDR1 is SGHRS and CDR2 is YFSETQ. These oral cavity squamous cell carcinomas were HPV-negative and locally advanced. The sample belongs to a study of neoadjuvant anti-PD-1 for oral cavity cancer. Whole-study context: Non-progressing patients received a fourth nivolumab dose near day 43, then surgery on days 50-56. Study conclusions and caveats: Larger post-treatment preexisting tumor clones tracked with greater tumor shrinkage.

The assay was immunoSEQ multiplex PCR, and TCRdb's table has in-frame clones only and misses some. This repertoire shows approximately 7,600 clones, over 40% found once; its top ten account for 12%. This TCR came from a person between 35 and 79 years old with oral cavity squamous cell carcinoma. The V gene is TRBV5-1, the J gene TRBJ1-1; D unresolved. The sample in question was tumor tissue, obtained before nivolumab (anti-PD-1) treatment. The CDR3 sequence: CASSLGYEAFF. DNA for the CDR3: TGCGCCAGCAGCTTGGGCTATGAAGCTTTCTTT. The full variable domain, rest sourced from reference TRBV5-1 and TRBJ1-1, is KAGVTQTPRYLIKTRGQQVTLSCSPISGHRSVSWYQQTPGQGLQFLFEYFSETQRNKGNFPGRFSGRQFSNSRSEMNVSTLELGDSALYLCASSLGYEAFFGQGTRLTVV.